The entry below gives a single T cell receptor beta chain sequence along with its context. Its antigen is not identified. This CDR3 has 17 residues. CDR1 is SGHVS, CDR2 FNYEAQ, per germline. Trimming pared 1 base from V and 0 bases from J, leaving 13 bases between. The data are from a study of CD8 T cells in Susac syndrome. Sequencing of TCR beta was carried out in blood CD8+ and CD4+ T cells. Bulk CD8+ and CD4+ cells came from magnetic negative isolation; CD8+ TEMRA by FACS. Reverse transcription of roughly 0.5 to 1 ug RNA was performed with random hexamers. TCR beta CDR3 was amplified by immunoSEQ covering 54 Vbeta and 13 Jbeta. TCRdb recomputed calls from the immunoSEQ multiplex PCR reads with MiXCR, one row per CDR3 protein. The sample includes around 140,000 distinct CDR3 sequences, around 80% of them seen just once. Whole-study results and caveats: The TCR sequencing and HLA analysis in the study involved a relatively small number of individuals, as the study acknowledged.

The V gene is TRBV7-6, the J gene TRBJ2-1; unclear D gene. This receptor was obtained from a human donor with multiple sclerosis. Sequences were obtained from CD8+ T cells from PBMCs. The DNA for the CDR3 is TGTGCCAGCAGCTTAGGTCCAGCGTTAAGCTCCTACAATGAGCAGTTCTTC. The encoded protein is CASSLGPALSSYNEQFF.